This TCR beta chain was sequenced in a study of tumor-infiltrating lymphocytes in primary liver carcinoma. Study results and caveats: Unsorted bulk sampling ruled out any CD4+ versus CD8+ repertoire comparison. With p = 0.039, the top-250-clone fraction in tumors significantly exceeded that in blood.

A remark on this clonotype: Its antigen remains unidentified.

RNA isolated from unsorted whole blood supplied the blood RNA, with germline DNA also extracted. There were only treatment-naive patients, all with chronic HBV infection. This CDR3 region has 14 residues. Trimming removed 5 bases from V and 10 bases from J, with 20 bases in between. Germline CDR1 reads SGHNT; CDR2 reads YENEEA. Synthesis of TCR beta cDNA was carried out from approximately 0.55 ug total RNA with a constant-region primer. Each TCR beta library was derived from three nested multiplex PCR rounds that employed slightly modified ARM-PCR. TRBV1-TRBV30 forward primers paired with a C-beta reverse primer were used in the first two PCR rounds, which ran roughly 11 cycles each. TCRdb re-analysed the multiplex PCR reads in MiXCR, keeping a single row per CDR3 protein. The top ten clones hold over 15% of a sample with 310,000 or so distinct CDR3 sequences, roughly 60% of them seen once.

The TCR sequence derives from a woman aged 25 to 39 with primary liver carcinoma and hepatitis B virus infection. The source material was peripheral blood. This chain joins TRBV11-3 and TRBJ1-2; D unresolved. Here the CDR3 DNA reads TGTGCCAGCAGCCCCGAGGAGGCAAGGAGGGTCTACACCTTC. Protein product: CASSPEEARRVYTF.